The 24 T cell receptor beta chains presented below share a single source sample, sequenced in a study of control samples from healthy donors and cancer patients (TCRdb year 2020). The library was prepared using the immunoSEQ multiplex PCR assay. The immuneACCESS repertoire file appears here via TCRdb, limited to in-frame rearrangements. These files lack a portion of the clones; in checked studies, under half of the deficit traces to unresolved V genes, and the cause of the others is not known. Across this sample there are tens of thousands of clones, with 80% to 90% seen only once. Roughly 2.8% of the sample is taken by the ten largest. Material: PBMCs. Receptors originate from a woman between 45 and 65 years old with lung cancer.

The chain employs TRBV20-1 and TRBJ1-4, with D hard to call. The CDR3 covers 10 residues. V lost 3 bases, J lost 6 bases, and 2 bases lay in between. CDR1 and CDR2 from the germline V gene are DFQATT and SNEGSKA (reference sequence). The CDR3 coding sequence is TGCAGTGCTAGGGATGAAAAACTGTTTTTT. Translation gives CSARDEKLFF.

The chain recombines TRBV19 with TRBJ1-3; tentative D call: TRBD1 (5 bases). V was trimmed by 5 bases and J by 4 bases, leaving 15 bases between them. Germline CDR1 is LNHDA and CDR2 is SQIVND (reference sequence). This CDR3 has 15 amino acids. The CDR3 spells CASSQRQTGGNTIYF. The CDR3, as DNA: TGTGCCAGTAGTCAACGACAGACGGGAGGAAACACCATATATTTT.

The chain has TRBV7-3 and TRBJ1-5; TRBD1 is a possible D gene (5 bases). V was clipped by 2 bases and J by 7 bases, with 9 bases between them. CDR1 is SGHTA and CDR2 is FQGTGA in the germline V gene. The CDR3 spans 13 residues. The CDR3 bases are TGTGCCAGCAGCTTAGATCGGGGCCAGCCCCAGCATTTT. It is translated as CASSLDRGQPQHF.

This clone has just a few counts. V usage is TRBV3-1 (or the pseudogene TRBV3-2) and J usage is TRBJ2-2; possibly TRBD1 for D (6 bases). The CDR3 is 13 residues long. The ends were cut back, 8 bases at V and 1 base at J, with 8 bases in the middle. Germline assignment: CDR1 LGHDT and CDR2 YNNKEL (reference sequence). This CDR3 is CASSDRNTGELFF. The CDR3 DNA is TGTGCCAGCTCGGACAGGAACACCGGGGAGCTGTTTTTT.

The CDR3 region is CASSLYTEAFF. The CDR3 nucleotides read TGTGCCAGCAGTTTATACACTGAAGCTTTCTTT. The chain carries TRBV12-3 or TRBV12-4 and TRBJ1-1; D not certain. V lost 2 bases, J lost 3 bases, and 1 base lay in between. This CDR3 has 11 residues.

Comments on this clone: At the DNA level, this CDR3 is encoded by other sequences in the same sample as well. This chain uses TRBV5-1 with TRBJ1-1, with D uncertain. CDR1 is SGHRS, CDR2 YFSETQ, per germline. CDR3 size: 13 residues. Trimming took off 0 bases at V and 1 base at J, with 4 bases between the two ends. The CDR3, as DNA: TGCGCCAGCAGCTTGGAGGGGAACACTGAAGCTTTCTTT. Amino acids: CASSLEGNTEAFF.

The chain uses TRBV5-4 and TRBJ1-2, with TRBD1 as a possible D gene (6 bases). Trimming took 4 bases from V and 3 from J, leaving 16 bases between them. Germline CDR1 SGHNT, CDR2 YYREEE (reference sequence). This CDR3 comprises 15 residues. CDR3 in DNA: TGTGCCAGCAGCCCTCCCGGACAGATACACTATGGCTACACCTTC. Translated: CASSPPGQIHYGYTF.

The gene calls are TRBV12-3 or TRBV12-4 and TRBJ1-1, with D perhaps TRBD1 (6 bases). The V and J ends lost 6 bases and 6 bases respectively, with 11 bases between them. This CDR3 region has 12 residues. In nucleotides, the CDR3 is TGTGCCAGCAGCAACAGGGTATCTGAAGCTTTCTTT. This gives the protein CASSNRVSEAFF.

V gene TRBV2 combines with J gene TRBJ1-5; no reliable D call. V was pared by 10 bases and J by 0 bases, with 10 bases between. CDR1 is SNHLY and CDR2 is FYNNEI in the germline V gene. The CDR3 length is 13 residues. The DNA for the CDR3 is TGTGCCACCATGGACGGTAGCAATCAGCCCCAGCATTTT. This sequence encodes CATMDGSNQPQHF.

V usage is TRBV12-3 or TRBV12-4 and J usage is TRBJ2-7, with D hard to call. CDR3 size: 12 residues. The V end lost 5 bases, the J end lost 3 bases, and 8 bases lay between the germline ends. CDR3 loop: CASSKDLYEQYF. Written as DNA, the CDR3 is TGTGCCAGCAGTAAGGACCTCTACGAGCAGTACTTC.

The rearrangement uses TRBV5-5 and TRBJ1-3; D is unclear. Trimming pared 0 bases from V and 2 bases from J, leaving 12 bases between. This CDR3 is built from 16 residues. The germline gives CDR1 SGHKS, CDR2 YYEKEE (reference sequence). DNA for the CDR3: TGTGCCAGCAGCTTGGCTGCGGGTTGGGCTGGAAACACCATATATTTT. Protein product: CASSLAAGWAGNTIYF.

The count of this clone is one. The J gene is TRBJ1-1, the V gene TRBV5-4; D is unresolved. In germline, CDR1 is SGHNT, CDR2 YYREEE (reference sequence). Trimming stripped 1 base from V and 3 bases from J, with 16 bases between. The CDR3 has 16 amino acids. The CDR3 nucleotides are TGTGCCAGCAGCTTGATTGCCGTTCGGGGAGACACTGAAGCTTTCTTT. Amino acid sequence: CASSLIAVRGDTEAFF.

The chain is built from TRBV18 and TRBJ2-5; D possibly corresponds to TRBD2 (6 bases). Deletions cut 4 bases from V and 2 bases from J, with 14 bases between. The CDR3 loop spans 15 amino acids. From germline, CDR1 is KGHSH and CDR2 LQKENI. The CDR3 coding sequence is TGTGCCAGCTCACGGGACCACGGAGGGCAAGAGACCCAGTACTTC. This translates into CASSRDHGGQETQYF.

The chain couples TRBV4-1 to TRBJ1-6; a possible D gene is TRBD1 (6 bases). The length of the CDR3 is 14 residues. Trimming took 6 bases from V and 7 from J, leaving 13 bases between them. Germline V CDR1 and CDR2: MGHRA, YSYEKL. CDR3 region: CASRAGQTNSPLHF. The CDR3 DNA reads TGCGCCAGCAGAGCGGGACAAACGAATTCACCCCTCCACTTT.

The chain joins TRBV3-1 (or the pseudogene TRBV3-2) to TRBJ1-1; TRBD1 might be the D (5 bases). This CDR3 spans 13 amino acids. The V gene's germline CDR1 is LGHDT and CDR2 YNNKEL (reference sequence). V was cut by 4 bases and J by 11 bases, with 17 bases left in between. CDR3 residues: CASSPQGAGGAFF. The CDR3 bases are TGTGCCAGCAGCCCCCAGGGCGCAGGTGGGGCTTTCTTT.

The chain combines TRBV11-3 with TRBJ1-1, with unresolved D. CDR3 length: 12 residues. Trimming shortened V by 2 bases and J by 5 bases, and 6 bases separated the two germline ends. Germline V lookup: CDR1 SGHNT, CDR2 YENEEA. The CDR3 sequence: CASSLIQTEAFF. The CDR3 DNA is TGTGCCAGCAGCTTAATACAAACTGAAGCTTTCTTT.

This clone occurred once. The chain employs TRBV9 and TRBJ1-1, with D perhaps matching TRBD1 (6 bases). Germline V gene lookup returns CDR1 SGDLS and CDR2 YYNGEE. Trimming took 0 bases from V and 0 from J, leaving 9 bases between them. This CDR3 spans 15 amino acids. This CDR3 is CASSVGGQLNTEAFF. The DNA for the CDR3 is TGTGCCAGCAGCGTAGGAGGACAGTTGAACACTGAAGCTTTCTTT.

The chain is built from TRBV5-4 and TRBJ1-2; D is uncertain. The CDR3 runs 14 residues. CDR1 and CDR2 (germline): SGHNT, YYREEE (reference sequence). V lost 1 base and J 1 base, leaving 8 bases between the germline ends. The CDR3 DNA reads as TGTGCCAGCAGCTTGTACCCGAGTAACTATGGCTACACCTTC. This gives the protein CASSLYPSNYGYTF.

The chain has TRBV7-2 and TRBJ2-7, with 11 positions matching TRBD1. Germline CDR1 is SGHTA and CDR2 is FQGNSA. This CDR3 spans 15 amino acids. V shed 1 base and J 4 bases; nucleotides not matched to a gene: 3. In nucleotides, the CDR3 is TGTGCCAGCAGCTTAGGGGGGACAGGGGGATACGAGCAGTACTTC. Protein: CASSLGGTGGYEQYF.

The rearrangement uses TRBV7-3 and TRBJ2-2; 7 bases line up with TRBD1. CDR3 size: 13 residues. Germline V lookup: CDR1 SGHTA, CDR2 FQGTGA. V dropped 5 bases and J dropped 5; count of bases not matched to a gene: 2. The DNA for the CDR3 is TGTGCCAGCAGCCTACAGGGGACCGGGGAGCTGTTTTTT. Protein sequence: CASSLQGTGELFF.

This sequence joins TRBV23-1 and TRBJ2-2, with D possibly called TRBD1 or TRBD2 (8 bases each). TRBV23-1 is an ORF for which the function is uncertain. The ends were cut back, 3 bases at V and 7 bases at J, with 21 bases in the middle. This CDR3 region has 17 residues. Here the CDR3 reads CASSQIARQGTSGELFF. The DNA for the CDR3 is TGCGCCAGCAGTCAGATCGCGAGACAGGGGACTAGCGGGGAGCTGTTTTTT.

The chain has TRBV9 and TRBJ1-1; D is undetermined. Deletions cut 4 bases from V and 0 bases from J, with 10 bases between. Per the germline V gene, CDR1 is SGDLS and CDR2 is YYNGEE. The CDR3 consists of 14 residues. CDR3 sequence reads: CASSLTGVNTEAFF. The CDR3 DNA sequence: TGTGCCAGCAGCCTGACGGGTGTGAACACTGAAGCTTTCTTT.

The chain has TRBV5-1 and TRBJ2-7; no reliable D call. The V gene's germline CDR1 is SGHRS and CDR2 YFSETQ. The CDR3 spans 14 residues. The ends were cut back, 0 bases at V and 4 bases at J, with 11 bases in the middle. In DNA, the CDR3 is TGCGCCAGCAGCTTGGTTCCGGCCGAGTACGAGCAGTACTTC. Its protein product is CASSLVPAEYEQYF.

The CDR3 DNA follows: TGTGCCAGCAGCTTAATTCGAGAGACCCAGTACTTC. Residues: CASSLIRETQYF. The V call is TRBV11-2, the J call TRBJ2-5; D not resolved. V lost 2 bases, J lost 4 bases, and 5 bases lay in between. From germline, CDR1 is SGHAT and CDR2 FQNNGV. The CDR3 runs to 12 residues.